This section outlines one TCR beta chain sequence together with its context. Sequenced by immunoSEQ multiplex PCR; TCRdb stores in-frame clones only, minus some. The repertoire holds under 5,000 clones, with 70% to 90% as singletons. The source of the sample is a study of T cells in lung cancer brain metastases. The source of this sequence is a woman in her 50s with non-small cell lung cancer. The sample taken for sequencing was tumor tissue from the primary lung tumor.

The CDR3 reads CASSQRSRWESGELFF. Written as DNA, the CDR3 is TGTGCCAGCAGCCAGCGGTCACGGTGGGAATCCGGGGAGCTGTTTTTT. The chain is built from TRBV11-2 and TRBJ2-2; a possible D gene is TRBD2 (5 bases). Per germline, CDR1 SGHAT and CDR2 FQNNGV. The CDR3 length is 16 residues. V lost 5 bases, J lost 6 bases, and 19 bases lay in between.